Below, 22 T cell receptor beta chains from the same sample are listed, as sequenced in a study of cytomegalovirus exposure and HLA in healthy donors (dated by TCRdb to between 2016 and 2019). The library was built by means of the immunoSEQ multiplex PCR assay. The clones in this table, taken by TCRdb from immuneACCESS, are in-frame only. Not every clone is retained; where verified, under half of the shortfall comes from an unresolved V gene, and the cause of the rest is unknown. In this sample the table shows roughly 45,000 clones, about 93% of which occur a single time. Approximately 7.8% of the sample is taken by the ten largest. Material for sequencing was PBMCs. Source of these receptors: a woman between 18 and 29 years old in good health and CMV-seropositive.

This clone was observed a handful of times. The chain uses TRBV6-5 and TRBJ2-7; TRBD1 might be the D (6 bases). CDR1 is MNHEY, CDR2 SVGAGI, per germline. Trimming took 2 bases from V and 4 from J, leaving 12 bases between them. The CDR3 consists of 14 residues. The CDR3 spells CASSYGETGYEQYF. CDR3 DNA sequence: TGTGCCAGCAGTTACGGGGAGACAGGTTACGAGCAGTACTTC.

The genes are TRBV6-1 and TRBJ2-3, with 8 positions matching TRBD1. This CDR3 spans 14 amino acids. Germline trimming cut 2 bases from V and 4 bases from J; bases unmatched to any gene: 2. Germline values: CDR1 MNHNS, CDR2 SASEGT. The chain's CDR3 is CASSESGGADTQYF. In DNA, the CDR3 is TGTGCCAGCAGTGAATCAGGGGGCGCAGATACGCAGTATTTT.

The J gene is TRBJ2-3, the V gene TRBV7-2; D gene unclear. Between the trimmed V and J ends, which lost 1 base and 5 bases, there was a span of 7 bases. CDR1 SGHTA and CDR2 FQGNSA come from the germline V gene. The CDR3 is made up of 13 amino acids. The CDR3 here is CASSLGPRDTQYF. The CDR3 DNA reads TGTGCCAGCAGCTTAGGTCCGCGAGATACGCAGTATTTT.

This clone was found a few times. The gene calls are TRBV6-5 and TRBJ2-7; TRBD1 aligns across 12 bases. Germline CDR1 and CDR2: MNHEY and SVGAGI. This CDR3 spans 15 amino acids. The ends lost 5 bases at V and 5 bases at J; junction bases unmatched: 7. This CDR3 is CASSQPGQGAHEQYF. CDR3 in DNA: TGTGCCAGCAGTCAACCGGGACAGGGGGCCCACGAGCAGTACTTC.

The chain couples TRBV10-2 to TRBJ1-5; the D is unclear. Germline V lookup: CDR1 WSHSY, CDR2 SAAADI. Between the trimmed V and J ends, which lost 2 bases and 5 bases, there was a span of 7 bases. This CDR3 comprises 13 residues. CDR3 coding DNA: TGCGCCAGCAGTGAGGGGCGCGATCAGCCCCAGCATTTT. Its translation is CASSEGRDQPQHF.

This chain uses TRBV9 with TRBJ1-2; 7 nucleotides line up with TRBD1. V shed 0 bases, J shed 6 bases, and the junction held 17 bases outside the gene matches. The CDR3 length is 18 residues. Per the germline V gene, CDR1 is SGDLS and CDR2 is YYNGEE. The CDR3 spells CASSVGPRPTNTGDGYTF. The DNA of the CDR3 is TGTGCCAGCAGCGTAGGCCCCCGTCCGACTAATACAGGGGATGGCTACACCTTC.

This clone occurred a few times. The chain links TRBV6-5 to TRBJ2-7; 11 bases align to TRBD2. Germline lookup yields CDR1 MNHEY and CDR2 SVGAGI. There are 15 residues in the CDR3. The V and J ends lost 2 bases and 0 bases, in that order; junction bases with no gene match: 0. CDR3 protein: CASSYTSGSSYEQYF. CDR3 in DNA: TGTGCCAGCAGTTACACTAGCGGGAGCTCCTACGAGCAGTACTTC.

The chain is built from TRBV7-8 and TRBJ2-7; 7 nucleotides line up with TRBD1. The CDR3 is 15 amino acids. The V gene end was trimmed by 4 bases and the J gene end by 0 bases; junction bases not matched to a gene: 6. CDR1 and CDR2 from the germline V gene are SGHVS and FQNEAQ. The CDR3: CASSSPGQSSYEQYF. The CDR3 DNA sequence: TGTGCCAGCAGCTCTCCGGGACAGAGCTCCTACGAGCAGTACTTC.

Note on this clone: Additional DNA sequences in this sample encode the identical CDR3. In DNA form, the CDR3 reads TGTGCCAGCAGTGACTCAGCGGGCTCTGGGGCCAACGTCCTGACTTTC. It encodes CASSDSAGSGANVLTF. The chain carries TRBV6-4 and TRBJ2-6; a weak D match, TRBD2 (6 bases). The CDR3 runs to 16 residues. Germline V CDR1 and CDR2: MRHNA, SNTAGT. V was shortened by 0 bases and J by 0 bases, with 6 bases between the two germline ends.

Written as DNA, the CDR3 is TGTGCCAGCTCACCCACTAGCTATGAGCAGTTCTTC. Amino acid sequence: CASSPTSYEQFF. J is TRBJ2-1 and V is TRBV18; a possible D gene is TRBD2 (6 bases). Per the germline V gene, CDR1 is KGHSH and CDR2 is LQKENI. The CDR3 totals 12 residues. Trimming took off 3 bases at V and 8 bases at J, with 8 bases between the two ends. Using reference TRBV18 and TRBJ2-1 for the parts outside the CDR3, the full variable domain is NAGVMQNPRHLVRRRGQEARLRCSPMKGHSHVYWYRQLPEEGLKFMVYLQKENIIDESGMPKERFSAEFPKEGPSILRIQQVVRGDSAAYFCASSPTSYEQFFGPGTRLTVL.

This clone was seen more than once but under ten times. This chain joins TRBV9 and TRBJ1-3; D unclear. CDR3 length equals 13 residues. Germline lookup yields CDR1 SGDLS and CDR2 YYNGEE. V gave up 0 bases and J gave up 15 bases, with 16 bases separating them. The CDR3 region has the DNA TGTGCCAGCAGCGTAGGCGGGAGGGCGGCCCGATATTTT. It codes for CASSVGGRAARYF. Filled out from reference TRBV9 and TRBJ1-3, the complete variable domain reads DSGVTQTPKHLITATGQRVTLRCSPRSGDLSVYWYQQSLDQGLQFLIQYYNGEERAKGNILERFSAQQFPDLHSELNLSSLELGDSALYFCASSVGGRAARYFGEGSWLTVV.

The chain employs TRBV10-1 and TRBJ2-2; tentative D call: TRBD1 (5 bases). Trimming shortened V by 3 bases and J by 3 bases, and 8 bases separated the two germline ends. Per germline, CDR1 WNHNN and CDR2 SYGVQD (reference sequence). This CDR3 spans 14 amino acids. For the CDR3, the DNA is TGCGCCAGCAGTGACGGCAGGGACACCGGGGAGCTGTTTTTT. Its protein product is CASSDGRDTGELFF.

This sequence joins TRBV6-1 and TRBJ1-2, with TRBD1 matching 7 bases. The CDR3 sequence is 14 residues long. V lost 6 bases to trimming and J lost 0 bases; unmatched junction nucleotides: 4. Germline V gene sequence: CDR1 MNHNS, CDR2 SASEGT. The CDR3: CASRVRGANYGYTF. CDR3 DNA: TGTGCCAGCAGGGTCAGGGGGGCTAACTATGGCTACACCTTC.

The V gene is TRBV6-6, the J gene TRBJ2-2, with 11 bases that match TRBD2. V lost 7 bases, J lost 5 bases, and 3 bases stayed unmatched. The CDR3 totals 14 residues. Germline-derived CDR1 and CDR2 are MNHNY and SVGAGI (reference sequence). The DNA of the CDR3 is TGTGCCAGCAAGGTAGCGGGAGGGACCGGGGAGCTGTTTTTT. It specifies CASKVAGGTGELFF.

The V and J genes are TRBV19 and TRBJ2-1, with 7 nucleotides matching TRBD2. V shed 6 bases and J 8 bases; nucleotides not matched to a gene: 13. In germline, CDR1 is LNHDA, CDR2 SQIVND (reference sequence). The CDR3 spans 15 residues. The CDR3 nucleotides are TGTGCCAGTAGCCAACCCTCGACTAGCTGGTATGAGCAGTTCTTC. Translated: CASSQPSTSWYEQFF.

The rearrangement links TRBV14 to TRBJ1-6; D call uncertain. V dropped 0 bases and J dropped 9 bases, with 9 bases sitting between them. Germline lookup yields CDR1 SGHDN and CDR2 FVKESK. The CDR3 length is 14 residues. The CDR3 DNA is TGTGCCAGCAGCCAAGACTTGGCCGTTTCACCCCTCCACTTT. The encoded protein is CASSQDLAVSPLHF.

This chain connects TRBV7-2 to TRBJ2-3; 7 bases fit TRBD2. The germline gives CDR1 SGHTA, CDR2 FQGNSA. V shed 5 bases and J 15 bases; nucleotides not matched to a gene: 14. The CDR3 consists of 13 residues. The CDR3 coding sequence is TGTGCCAGCAGCCCTGCTGGCGGGAGAGCCCCTTATTTT. Translation gives CASSPAGGRAPYF.

The chain combines TRBV5-6 with TRBJ2-5, with D perhaps matching TRBD1 (6 bases). CDR1 and CDR2 from the germline V gene are SGHDT and YYEEEE. The CDR3 has 16 amino acids. Trimming pared 0 bases from V and 2 bases from J, leaving 14 bases between. The CDR3 here is CASSLALGQIQETQYF. CDR3 nucleotide sequence: TGTGCCAGCAGCTTGGCCCTCGGACAGATACAAGAGACCCAGTACTTC.

V usage is TRBV10-3 and J usage is TRBJ1-5; weak D call: TRBD1 (5 bases). Germline V gene data show CDR1 as ENHRY and CDR2 as SYGVKD. CDR3 length equals 15 residues. The V gene lost 0 bases and the J gene lost 7 bases, with 13 bases spanning the gap. The CDR3 region has the DNA TGTGCCATCAGTGAGTCTGACAGCCAGAAGCAGCCCCAGCATTTT. It encodes CAISESDSQKQPQHF.

The chain employs TRBV9 and TRBJ1-2, with 12 bases matching TRBD1. V shed 3 bases, J shed 6 bases, and the junction held 9 bases outside the gene matches. The germline V gene has CDR1 SGDLS and CDR2 YYNGEE. The length of the CDR3 is 16 residues. CDR3 residues: CASSGQPGQGADGYTF. CDR3 nucleotide sequence: TGTGCCAGCAGCGGACAACCGGGACAGGGGGCTGATGGCTACACCTTC.

The chain has TRBV20-1 and TRBJ2-5; D remains ambiguous. Trimming shortened V by 5 bases and J by 1 base, and 5 bases separated the two germline ends. CDR1 DFQATT and CDR2 SNEGSKA come from the germline V gene (reference sequence). The CDR3 runs 11 residues. The DNA of the CDR3 is TGCAGTGCTCCGTTCCAAGAGACCCAGTACTTC. Residues: CSAPFQETQYF.

The chain is built from TRBV6-6 and TRBJ2-3; 7 bases are a match to TRBD2. The CDR3 runs 11 residues. Germline values: CDR1 MNHNY, CDR2 SVGAGI (reference sequence). In DNA form, the CDR3 reads TGTGGGGGGGGAGACGCAGATACGCAGTATTTT. This gives the protein CGGGDADTQYF.